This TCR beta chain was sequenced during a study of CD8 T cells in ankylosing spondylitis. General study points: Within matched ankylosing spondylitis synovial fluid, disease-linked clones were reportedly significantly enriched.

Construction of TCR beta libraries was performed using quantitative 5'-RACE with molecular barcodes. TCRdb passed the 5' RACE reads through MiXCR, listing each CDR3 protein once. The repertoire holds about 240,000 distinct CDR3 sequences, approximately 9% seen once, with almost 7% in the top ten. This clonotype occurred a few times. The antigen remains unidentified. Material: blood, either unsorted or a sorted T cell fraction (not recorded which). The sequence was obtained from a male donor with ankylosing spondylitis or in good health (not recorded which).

CDR3 DNA sequence: TGTGCCGGACACAGGGTGGAGAACACTGAAGCTTTCTTT. Amino acids: CAGHRVENTEAFF. This chain joins TRBV30 and TRBJ1-1; perhaps TRBD1 as D (6 bases). The V and J ends lost 8 bases and 1 base respectively, with 14 bases between them. The CDR3 totals 13 residues. Germline values: CDR1 GTSNPN, CDR2 SVGIG (reference sequence).